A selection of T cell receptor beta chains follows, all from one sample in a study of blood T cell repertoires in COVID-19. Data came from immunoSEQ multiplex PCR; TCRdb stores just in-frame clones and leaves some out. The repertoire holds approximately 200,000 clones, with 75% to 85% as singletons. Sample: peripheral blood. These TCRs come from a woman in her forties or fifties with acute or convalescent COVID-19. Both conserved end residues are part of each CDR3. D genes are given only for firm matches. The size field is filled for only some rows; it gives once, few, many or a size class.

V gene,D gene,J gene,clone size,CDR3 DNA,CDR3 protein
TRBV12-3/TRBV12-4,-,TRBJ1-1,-,TGTGCCAGCAGTTCCTCAGTGAACACTGAAGCTTTCTTT,CASSSSVNTEAFF
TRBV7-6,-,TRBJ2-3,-,TGTGCCAGCAGCTTAGGGGCTGGAGATACGCAGTATTTT,CASSLGAGDTQYF
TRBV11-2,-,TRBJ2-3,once,TGTGCCAGCAGCTTAGAGGCGGGGTCAGATACGCAGTATTTT,CASSLEAGSDTQYF
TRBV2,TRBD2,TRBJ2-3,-,TGTGCCAGGATAGCGGGAGGGCCAATTCGTGCAGATACGCAGTATTTT,CARIAGGPIRADTQYF
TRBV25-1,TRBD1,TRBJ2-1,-,TGTGCCAGCACCCCCGACAGGGGCCCGTACAATGAGCAGTTCTTC,CASTPDRGPYNEQFF
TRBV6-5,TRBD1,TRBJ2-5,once,TGTGCCAGCAGTTATCAGGGGGAAAAAGAGACCCAGTACTTC,CASSYQGEKETQYF
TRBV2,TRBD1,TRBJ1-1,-,TGTGCCAGCAGGGAGACAGGGGGCACTGAAGCTTTCTTT,CASRETGGTEAFF
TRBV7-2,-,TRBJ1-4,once,TGTGCCAGCAGCTTGGTGCGCACTCCTGAAAAACTGTTTTTT,CASSLVRTPEKLFF
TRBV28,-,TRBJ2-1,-,TGTGCCAGCAGCACAGGGCGGGTTGTCTTC,CASSTGRVVF
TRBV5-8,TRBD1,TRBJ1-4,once,TGTGCCAGCAGACAGGGACAGGGAGGTCGACGGGTTGAAAAACTGTTTTTT,CASRQGQGGRRVEKLFF
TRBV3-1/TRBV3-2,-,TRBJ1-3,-,TGTGCCAGCAGCCAAGATTTATCCGTAAACACCATATATTTT,CASSQDLSVNTIYF
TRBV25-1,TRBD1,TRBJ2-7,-,TGTGCCAGCAGTGAATTGGACAGGGATATCGCCGAGCAGTACTTC,CASSELDRDIAEQYF